A selection of T cell receptor beta chains follows, all from one sample in a study of stem cell transplantation in POMP-related autoinflammatory disease. Measured with immunoSEQ multiplex PCR; TCRdb has only the in-frame clones, and not every one. The profile shows some 2,000 clones, 86% of them singletons. Sequenced here: Tregs from PBMCs, sampled before stem cell transplantation. These receptors were taken from a human donor with POMP-related autoinflammation and immune dysregulation (PRAID). The conserved cysteine and the conserved F or W are not part of the CDR3 here. Fields, in order: J gene, V gene, CDR3 protein.

TRBJ1-1,TRBV5-5,ASSPWTGGTEAF
TRBJ1-2,TRBV7-9,ASSLTGQGGYT
TRBJ2-7,TRBV30,AWDRGSERY
TRBJ1-1,TRBV11-2,ASSIDRDTEAF
TRBJ2-1,TRBV5-1,ASSLRGSSYNEQF
TRBJ2-6,TRBV5-6,ASSLNRGHRGANVLT
TRBJ2-1,TRBV11-1,ASSLSRPGQGQF
TRBJ1-2,TRBV15,ATSRVGRTLVYGYT
TRBJ2-7,TRBV7-3,ASSLSGRDEQY
TRBJ2-7,TRBV5-5,ASSQDSTYEQY
TRBJ1-1,TRBV6-6,ASSYGRGGTEAF
TRBJ2-2,TRBV6-5,ASSLGRANTGELF
TRBJ1-1,TRBV6-1,ASDRLDTEAF
TRBJ1-5,TRBV19,ASRQGNQPQH
TRBJ2-7,TRBV11-1,ASSPGRWGSYEQY
TRBJ1-5,TRBV6-5,ASSYSGQPQH
TRBJ2-1,TRBV28,ASSFFRRGTTNEQF
TRBJ1-5,TRBV6-5,ASSNQGAGQPQH
TRBJ2-1,TRBV6-1,ASSGYWRGAYNEQF
TRBJ2-5,TRBV6-6,ASSYSPAQETQY
TRBJ2-5,TRBV6-6,ASSQTSGRDQETQY
TRBJ2-5,TRBV19,ASSISRSHASRETQY
TRBJ2-3,TRBV6-5,ASSWQLAGADTQY
TRBJ1-5,TRBV6-1,ASSERVGDGQPQH
TRBJ2-3,TRBV5-1,ASRDWDTQY
TRBJ2-3,TRBV7-9,ASSSTGADTQY
TRBJ2-7,TRBV10-3,AIRDRDYSYEQY
TRBJ2-2,TRBV10-3,AISDRGYTGELF
TRBJ2-7,TRBV5-1,ASSTGLVQYEQY
TRBJ2-3,TRBV5-5,ASSPGQFGADTQY
TRBJ2-3,TRBV6-6,ASSYSRTSTDTQY